The 20 T cell receptor beta chains below were found in one sample sequenced in a study of T cells after yellow fever vaccination. TCRdb re-called the 5' RACE reads through MiXCR, storing one row per CDR3 protein. Of 450,000 to 600,000 distinct CDR3 sequences in the sample, less than 15% were seen once. The specimen comprised PBMCs, sampled on the day of the yellow fever booster vaccination. These receptors were collected from a man aged 25 to 45 who received the YFV17D yellow fever vaccine.

The chain has TRBV9 and TRBJ1-1, with D hard to call. Trimming took 0 bases from V and 6 from J, leaving 9 bases between them. Germline V gene data show CDR1 as SGDLS and CDR2 as YYNGEE. The CDR3 contains 13 residues. The CDR3 DNA reads TGTGCCAGCAGCGTAGAGGGTGTAGCTGAAGCTTTCTTT. This encodes CASSVEGVAEAFF.

J is TRBJ2-1 and V is TRBV7-2, with TRBD1 matching over 10 bases. The CDR3 sequence is 12 residues long. Looked up from germline, CDR1 is SGHTA and CDR2 is FQGNSA. The V gene end was trimmed by 4 bases and the J gene end by 12 bases; junction bases not matched to a gene: 3. The CDR3 DNA reads TGTGCCAGCAGCTCTGGACAGGGGGGGCAGTTCTTC. Protein: CASSSGQGGQFF.

This clonotype was seen only a few times. The chain links TRBV7-2 to TRBJ2-7, with D perhaps matching TRBD2 (6 bases). This CDR3 comprises 14 residues. Trimming took 3 bases from V and 2 from J, leaving 11 bases between them. Looked up from germline, CDR1 is SGHTA and CDR2 is FQGNSA. CDR3 coding DNA: TGTGCCAGCAGCTTGCTCGGGACTCCCTACGAGCAGTACTTC. Translated: CASSLLGTPYEQYF.

This clonotype was recorded a few times. CDR3 DNA sequence: TGTGCCAGCAGCGTACACCGAGAGGATGAGCAGTTCTTC. It specifies CASSVHREDEQFF. The chain carries TRBV11-2 and TRBJ2-1; D unclear. This CDR3 has 13 amino acids. V was trimmed by 5 bases and J by 8 bases, leaving 13 bases between them. The germline V gene has CDR1 SGHAT and CDR2 FQNNGV. The full variable domain, completed using reference TRBV11-2 and TRBJ2-1, is EAGVAQSPRYKIIEKRQSVAFWCNPISGHATLYWYQQILGQGPKLLIQFQNNGVVDDSQLPKDRFSAERLKGVDSTLKIQPAKLEDSAVYLCASSVHREDEQFFGPGTRLTVL.

V is TRBV18 and J is TRBJ1-3; 7 bases agree with TRBD1. Germline assignment: CDR1 KGHSH and CDR2 LQKENI. This CDR3 spans 14 amino acids. V lost 6 bases, J lost 2 bases, and 4 bases stayed unmatched. The CDR3 region has the DNA TGTGCCAGCTCCACCGGGACAGCTGGAAACACCATATATTTT. It translates to CASSTGTAGNTIYF.

V is TRBV13 and J is TRBJ2-3; TRBD2 might be the D (6 bases). Looked up from germline, CDR1 is PRHDT and CDR2 is FYEKMQ (reference sequence). This CDR3 contains 15 residues. V lost 5 bases and J 2 bases, leaving 14 bases between the germline ends. CDR3 in amino acids: CASSRGTSPTDTQYF. The CDR3 DNA follows: TGTGCCAGCAGCCGCGGGACTTCTCCCACAGATACGCAGTATTTT.

The V gene is TRBV20-1, the J gene TRBJ2-3, with D possibly matching TRBD2 (7 bases). Germline CDR1 DFQATT, CDR2 SNEGSKA (reference sequence). This CDR3 has 13 amino acids. The CDR3 DNA follows: TGCCGGGTATGGGGGGGCGCGGCAGATACGCAGTATTTT. Its protein product is CRVWGGAADTQYF.

The chain couples TRBV6-5 to TRBJ1-3, with TRBD1 as a possible D gene (5 bases). This CDR3 spans 13 amino acids. Per germline, CDR1 MNHEY and CDR2 SVGAGI. V dropped 8 bases and J dropped 0 bases, with 8 bases sitting between them. The CDR3 spells CASGTGSGNTIYF. CDR3 coding DNA: TGTGCCAGCGGGACGGGCTCTGGAAACACCATATATTTT.

This rearrangement joins TRBV9 to TRBJ2-1, with TRBD1 as a possible D gene (5 bases). This CDR3 has 12 residues. The V end lost 0 bases, the J end lost 9 bases, and 7 bases lay between the germline ends. The germline gives CDR1 SGDLS, CDR2 YYNGEE. Here the CDR3 reads CASSVVGREQFF. Written as DNA, the CDR3 is TGTGCCAGCAGCGTAGTGGGGCGTGAGCAGTTCTTC. Drawing the rest from reference TRBV9 and TRBJ2-1, the complete variable domain is DSGVTQTPKHLITATGQRVTLRCSPRSGDLSVYWYQQSLDQGLQFLIQYYNGEERAKGNILERFSAQQFPDLHSELNLSSLELGDSALYFCASSVVGREQFFGPGTRLTVL.

The genes are TRBV6-2 or TRBV6-3 and TRBJ1-5, with D uncertain. The V gene lost 5 bases and the J gene lost 0 bases, with 8 bases spanning the gap. Germline CDR1 is MNHEY and CDR2 is SVGEGT. The CDR3 is 14 residues long. CDR3 bases: TGTGCCAGCAGTAAGACTTCTAGCAATCAGCCCCAGCATTTT. This codes for CASSKTSSNQPQHF.

This rearrangement joins TRBV20-1 to TRBJ2-5, with D possibly being TRBD2 (6 bases). This CDR3 region has 14 residues. Germline CDR1 and CDR2: DFQATT and SNEGSKA (reference sequence). The V and J ends lost 0 bases and 4 bases respectively, with 12 bases between them. The CDR3, as DNA: TGCAGTGCTAGAGATAGAGCGGGCTTAGAGACCCAGTACTTC. It yields the protein CSARDRAGLETQYF.

The sample holds a few counts of this clonotype. This chain uses TRBV28 with TRBJ2-3; 8 positions match TRBD1. The CDR3 contains 13 residues. J lost 8 bases, V lost 6 bases, and 7 bases had no gene match. Per germline, CDR1 MDHEN and CDR2 SYDVKM. CDR3 in amino acids: CASRRTGSGTQYF. DNA for the CDR3: TGTGCCAGCAGGCGGACAGGGAGTGGTACGCAGTATTTT.

To note about this clonotype: It may be a read error: a sequence one base away is much more abundant. The chain employs TRBV28 and TRBJ2-2; D is ambiguous. The germline CDR1 and CDR2 sequences are MDHEN and SYDVKM. The V end lost 6 bases, the J end lost 9 bases, and 11 bases lay between the germline ends. The CDR3 has 12 amino acids. CDR3 loop: CASRRRIWELFF. The CDR3, as DNA: TGTGCCAGCAGGCGCAGGATCTGGGAGCTGTTTTTT.

This clonotype has just a few counts. V gene TRBV27 combines with J gene TRBJ1-4, with a tentative D call TRBD1 (5 bases). Trimming shortened V by 2 bases and J by 0 bases, and 10 bases separated the two germline ends. The germline CDR1 and CDR2 sequences are MNHEY and SMNVEV (reference sequence). CDR3 length: 16 residues. The DNA of the CDR3 is TGTGCCAGCAGTTTAACAGGAACAGCAACTAATGAAAAACTGTTTTTT. This codes for CASSLTGTATNEKLFF.

This sequence joins TRBV5-4 and TRBJ2-7; 12 nucleotides agree with TRBD2. V gave up 4 bases and J gave up 3 bases; unmatched junction bases: 5. The germline CDR1 and CDR2 sequences are SGHNT and YYREEE (reference sequence). There are 15 residues in the CDR3. CDR3 residues: CASSAGTSGHYEQYF. In DNA form, the CDR3 reads TGTGCCAGCAGCGCCGGGACTAGCGGGCACTACGAGCAGTACTTC.

This clonotype was seen more than once but under ten times. V is TRBV7-8 and J is TRBJ2-5; 8 bases align to TRBD2. This CDR3 region has 15 residues. J was trimmed by 2 bases and V by 2 bases; bases with no gene match: 4. Germline V lookup: CDR1 SGHVS, CDR2 FQNEAQ. The CDR3 loop reads CASSLMASGQETQYF. The CDR3 DNA reads as TGTGCCAGCAGCTTAATGGCTAGCGGGCAAGAGACCCAGTACTTC. Full variable domain (outside the CDR3, taken from reference TRBV7-8 and TRBJ2-5): GAGVSQSPRYKVAKRGQDVALRCDPISGHVSLFWYQQALGQGPEFLTYFQNEAQLDKSGLPSDRFFAERPEGSVSTLKIQRTQQEDSAVYLCASSLMASGQETQYFGPGTRLLVL.

Concerning this clonotype: At one of its ends the junction is not consistent with the germline gene, which may arise from a read error. The chain employs TRBV20-1 and TRBJ1-6, with D unresolved. Germline CDR1 DFQATT, CDR2 SNEGSKA (reference sequence). The CDR3 is 17 residues long. DNA for the CDR3: TGCTGTGCTAGAGTAGGGAGCGAAAGCTCCTATAATTCACCCCTCCACTTT. Translated, it gives CCARVGSESSYNSPLHF.

This clonotype was seen a handful of times. This sequence joins TRBV30 and TRBJ2-7; D perhaps matches TRBD2 (5 bases). CDR3 length equals 12 residues. Trimming left V 4 bases short and J 0 bases short, with 7 bases between. Germline V CDR1 and CDR2: GTSNPN, SVGIG (reference sequence). Here the CDR3 reads CAWTGSSYEQYF. The DNA of the CDR3 is TGTGCCTGGACGGGGAGCTCCTACGAGCAGTACTTC.

The chain uses TRBV6-6 and TRBJ2-3, with D uncertain. This CDR3 is 12 amino acids long. Between the trimmed V and J ends, which lost 2 bases and 5 bases, there was a span of 5 bases. Germline V gene data show CDR1 as MNHNY and CDR2 as SVGAGI (reference sequence). CDR3 DNA sequence: TGTGCCAGCAGTTACCCAAAAGATACGCAGTATTTT. It is translated as CASSYPKDTQYF.

The chain links TRBV5-1 to TRBJ2-6; no reliable D call. CDR3 length: 15 amino acids. Germline CDR1 SGHRS, CDR2 YFSETQ. The germline V and J ends were trimmed by 0 bases and 2 bases, with 6 bases remaining between them. CDR3 residues: CASSLVGPGANVLTF. DNA for the CDR3: TGCGCCAGCAGCTTGGTTGGACCTGGGGCCAACGTCCTGACTTTC.